The rows below give T cell receptor beta chains drawn from one sample of a study of cytomegalovirus exposure and HLA in healthy donors. Only in-frame clones appear in the TCRdb table, and some are missing; sequencing was by immunoSEQ multiplex PCR. The sample carries about 160,000 clones, about 77% recorded once. Sequencing input: PBMCs. The receptor source for this set is a man aged 25 to 40 in good health and CMV-seronegative. Both conserved end residues are part of each CDR3. D genes are given only for firm matches. Clone size, where shown, is once, few, many, or a class for clones that have expanded.

v_gene: TRBV5-1
j_gene: TRBJ2-5
abundance: NA
d_gene: NA
CDR3aa: CASSLASLTQYF
CDR3nt: TGCGCCAGCAGCTTGGCTAGCCTTACCCAGTACTTC

v_gene: TRBV15
j_gene: TRBJ2-7
abundance: NA
d_gene: NA
CDR3aa: CATSRLAVGSYEQYF
CDR3nt: TGTGCCACCAGCAGATTAGCGGTAGGGAGTTACGAGCAGTACTTC

v_gene: TRBV14
j_gene: TRBJ1-2
abundance: few
d_gene: NA
CDR3aa: CASSQHTGKSGYTF
CDR3nt: TGTGCCAGCAGCCAACACACAGGGAAAAGTGGCTACACCTTC

v_gene: TRBV7-2
j_gene: TRBJ1-1
abundance: NA
d_gene: NA
CDR3aa: CASSWGGGTEAFF
CDR3nt: TGTGCCAGCAGCTGGGGGGGAGGCACTGAAGCTTTCTTT

v_gene: TRBV29-1
j_gene: TRBJ1-1
abundance: once
d_gene: NA
CDR3aa: CSVPGVGNTEAFF
CDR3nt: TGCAGCGTGCCAGGGGTGGGGAACACTGAAGCTTTCTTT

v_gene: TRBV7-2
j_gene: TRBJ2-3
abundance: NA
d_gene: NA
CDR3aa: CASSLDAPGTDTQYF
CDR3nt: TGTGCCAGCAGCTTAGATGCCCCGGGCACAGATACGCAGTATTTT

v_gene: TRBV15
j_gene: TRBJ2-3
abundance: NA
d_gene: TRBD2
CDR3aa: CATSSTGLAGGKVF
CDR3nt: TGTGCCACCAGCAGTACGGGACTAGCGGGAGGCAAGGTTTTT

v_gene: TRBV6-6
j_gene: TRBJ2-1
abundance: few
d_gene: NA
CDR3aa: CASSNRESYNEQFF
CDR3nt: TGTGCCAGCAGTAATAGGGAGTCATACAATGAGCAGTTCTTC

v_gene: TRBV11-2
j_gene: TRBJ2-3
abundance: NA
d_gene: TRBD2
CDR3aa: CASSLFGGGVTDTQYF
CDR3nt: TGTGCCAGCAGCTTATTCGGCGGGGGAGTCACAGATACGCAGTATTTT

v_gene: TRBV10-3
j_gene: TRBJ1-2
abundance: NA
d_gene: TRBD1
CDR3aa: CAIRQGEAAGYTF
CDR3nt: TGTGCCATCAGGCAGGGGGAAGCCGCGGGCTACACCTTC

v_gene: TRBV7-2
j_gene: TRBJ1-5
abundance: few
d_gene: NA
CDR3aa: CASRGSYSNQPQHF
CDR3nt: TGTGCCAGCAGGGGCAGCTATAGCAATCAGCCCCAGCATTTT

v_gene: TRBV9
j_gene: TRBJ1-1
abundance: few
d_gene: NA
CDR3aa: CASSTGRERVNTEAFF
CDR3nt: TGTGCCAGCAGCACGGGGAGAGAGCGGGTGAACACTGAAGCTTTCTTT

v_gene: TRBV9
j_gene: TRBJ1-4
abundance: NA
d_gene: TRBD1
CDR3aa: CASSAPRSQGTNEKLFF
CDR3nt: TGTGCCAGCAGCGCGCCCCGATCACAGGGGACTAATGAAAAACTGTTTTTT

v_gene: TRBV28
j_gene: TRBJ1-2
abundance: few
d_gene: TRBD1
CDR3aa: CASSLAGQVFYGYTF
CDR3nt: TGTGCCAGCAGTTTGGCGGGACAGGTCTTCTATGGCTACACCTTC

v_gene: TRBV7-9
j_gene: TRBJ1-5
abundance: once
d_gene: TRBD1
CDR3aa: CASSGTGDQPQHF
CDR3nt: TGTGCCAGCAGTGGGACAGGGGATCAGCCCCAGCATTTT

v_gene: TRBV7-9
j_gene: TRBJ2-5
abundance: NA
d_gene: TRBD2
CDR3aa: CASSFLAGRALQETQYF
CDR3nt: TGTGCCAGCAGCTTTCTAGCGGGGCGTGCCCTTCAAGAGACCCAGTACTTC

v_gene: TRBV28
j_gene: TRBJ1-1
abundance: once
d_gene: TRBD1
CDR3aa: CASSPVTGSTEAFF
CDR3nt: TGTGCCAGCAGTCCGGTGACAGGGAGCACTGAAGCTTTCTTT

v_gene: TRBV18
j_gene: TRBJ2-7
abundance: NA
d_gene: TRBD2
CDR3aa: CASSPRREGHYEQYF
CDR3nt: TGTGCCAGCTCACCAAGGCGGGAGGGTCACTACGAGCAGTACTTC

v_gene: TRBV19
j_gene: TRBJ1-1
abundance: few
d_gene: NA
CDR3aa: CASSRDTNTEAFF
CDR3nt: TGTGCCAGTAGTCGGGACACCAACACTGAAGCTTTCTTT

v_gene: TRBV7-2
j_gene: TRBJ2-4
abundance: NA
d_gene: TRBD1
CDR3aa: CASSRRDRGTDIQYF
CDR3nt: TGTGCCAGCAGCCGGCGGGACAGGGGGACGGACATTCAGTACTTC

v_gene: TRBV9
j_gene: TRBJ2-3
abundance: NA
d_gene: NA
CDR3aa: CASSVDPSGYPSSTDTQYF
CDR3nt: TGTGCCAGCAGCGTAGATCCCAGCGGGTACCCGTCTAGCACAGATACGCAGTATTTT

v_gene: TRBV30
j_gene: TRBJ1-4
abundance: NA
d_gene: TRBD1
CDR3aa: CAWSVQGAEKLFF
CDR3nt: TGTGCCTGGAGCGTACAGGGGGCTGAAAAACTGTTTTTT

v_gene: TRBV19
j_gene: TRBJ1-2
abundance: NA
d_gene: TRBD1
CDR3aa: CASSIRQGDLYGYTF
CDR3nt: TGTGCCAGTAGTATTCGACAGGGAGACCTATATGGCTACACCTTC

v_gene: TRBV7-8
j_gene: TRBJ1-3
abundance: NA
d_gene: NA
CDR3aa: CASSLGGSGNTIYF
CDR3nt: TGTGCCAGCAGCTTAGGCGGCTCTGGAAACACCATATATTTT

v_gene: TRBV19
j_gene: TRBJ2-1
abundance: NA
d_gene: NA
CDR3aa: CASSIGPSSYNEQFF
CDR3nt: TGTGCCAGTAGTATAGGCCCCAGCTCCTACAATGAGCAGTTCTTC

v_gene: TRBV5-6
j_gene: TRBJ2-5
abundance: NA
d_gene: NA
CDR3aa: CASSQGPDSQETQYF
CDR3nt: TGTGCCAGCAGTCAGGGGCCGGACAGCCAAGAGACCCAGTACTTC

v_gene: TRBV13
j_gene: TRBJ2-1
abundance: NA
d_gene: TRBD2
CDR3aa: CASSPTRLAALHNEQFF
CDR3nt: TGTGCCAGCAGCCCCACGAGACTAGCGGCACTTCACAATGAGCAGTTCTTC

v_gene: TRBV11-2
j_gene: TRBJ1-2
abundance: NA
d_gene: NA
CDR3aa: CASSLVRRGDGYTF
CDR3nt: TGTGCCAGCAGCTTAGTCCGACGAGGCGATGGCTACACCTTC

v_gene: TRBV5-4
j_gene: TRBJ2-7
abundance: NA
d_gene: NA
CDR3aa: CASSLRTAAYEQYF
CDR3nt: TGTGCCAGCAGCTTACGGACAGCCGCCTACGAGCAGTACTTC

v_gene: TRBV7-2
j_gene: TRBJ2-7
abundance: NA
d_gene: NA
CDR3aa: CASSLFGLVGNEQYF
CDR3nt: TGTGCCAGCAGCTTATTCGGACTTGTGGGAAACGAGCAGTACTTC

v_gene: TRBV7-8
j_gene: TRBJ2-1
abundance: NA
d_gene: TRBD2
CDR3aa: CASSLGDVAGGYSINEQFF
CDR3nt: TGTGCCAGCAGCCTCGGGGATGTAGCGGGGGGGTATTCAATCAATGAGCAGTTCTTC

v_gene: TRBV5-4
j_gene: TRBJ2-6
abundance: NA
d_gene: NA
CDR3aa: CASSLDFPGGGANVLTF
CDR3nt: TGTGCCAGCAGCTTGGATTTCCCAGGAGGTGGGGCCAACGTCCTGACTTTC